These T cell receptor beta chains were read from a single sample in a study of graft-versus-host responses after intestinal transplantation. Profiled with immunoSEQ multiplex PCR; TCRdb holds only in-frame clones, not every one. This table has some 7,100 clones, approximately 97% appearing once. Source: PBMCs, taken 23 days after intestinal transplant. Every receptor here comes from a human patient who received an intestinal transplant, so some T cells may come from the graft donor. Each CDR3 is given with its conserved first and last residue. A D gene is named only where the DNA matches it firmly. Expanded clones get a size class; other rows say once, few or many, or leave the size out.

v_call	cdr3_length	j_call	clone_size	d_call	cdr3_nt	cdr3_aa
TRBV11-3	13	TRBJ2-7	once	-	TGTGCCAGCAGCGGCCGGGACTCTTCGAAGCAGTACTTC	CASSGRDSSKQYF
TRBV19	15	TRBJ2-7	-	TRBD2	TGTGCCAGTAGTGCCTGGACTAGCGGGTATTACGAGCAGTACTTC	CASSAWTSGYYEQYF
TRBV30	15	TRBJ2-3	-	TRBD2	TGTGCCTGGTTCCCAGGAGGGAGGGCCGGAGATACGCAGTATTTT	CAWFPGGRAGDTQYF
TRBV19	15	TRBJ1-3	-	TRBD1	TGTGCCAGTAGTTTGGGACAGTTCTCTGGAAACACCATATATTTT	CASSLGQFSGNTIYF
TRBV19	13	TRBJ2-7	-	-	TGTGCCAGTACCCCCGGAGGCTCCTACGAGCAGTACTTC	CASTPGGSYEQYF
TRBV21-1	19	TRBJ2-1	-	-	TGTGCCAGCACCAAAGAAGGAAATCCCGGGGATAGGGATTACAATGAGCAGTTCTTC	CASTKEGNPGDRDYNEQFF
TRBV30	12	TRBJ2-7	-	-	TGTGCCTGGAGCGAGGGTCACTACGAGCAGTACTTC	CAWSEGHYEQYF
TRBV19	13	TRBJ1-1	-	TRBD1	TGTGCCACCGGGACAGGGGTTTTCACTGAAGCTTTCTTT	CATGTGVFTEAFF
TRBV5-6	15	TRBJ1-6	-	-	TGTGCCAGCAGCTTGGCCGACAATTATAATTCACCCCTCCACTTT	CASSLADNYNSPLHF
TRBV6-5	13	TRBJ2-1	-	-	TGTGCCAGCCAAGGTTTGGGGGTTACAAAGCAGTTCTTC	CASQGLGVTKQFF
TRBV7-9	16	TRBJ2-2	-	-	TGTGCCAGCAGCTTAGCGGCCAGGGGGAACACCGGGGAGCTGTTTTTT	CASSLAARGNTGELFF